The 29 T cell receptor beta chains below come from one sample, sequenced in a study of blood T cell repertoires in COVID-19. The protocol was immunoSEQ multiplex PCR, while the TCRdb copy is restricted to in-frame clones and leaves out a portion. The data contain some 250,000 clones, roughly 86% of them singletons. The sequenced sample was peripheral blood. These receptors were taken from a man older than 75 with acute or convalescent COVID-19.

The CDR3 protein is CASSFQGSNQPQHF. CDR3 DNA sequence: TGTGCCAGCAGTTTCCAGGGTAGCAATCAGCCCCAGCATTTT. The chain carries TRBV6-6 and TRBJ1-5; D perhaps matches TRBD1 (5 bases). Per the germline V gene, CDR1 is MNHNY and CDR2 is SVGAGI (reference sequence). V was clipped by 4 bases and J by 0 bases, with 7 bases between them. The CDR3 is 14 residues long.

The chain carries TRBV10-3 and TRBJ1-1; 8 nucleotides line up with TRBD1. The CDR3 spans 13 residues. From germline, CDR1 is ENHRY and CDR2 SYGVKD. V shed 10 bases and J 1 base; nucleotides not matched to a gene: 5. The CDR3, as DNA: TGTGCCACCCTGGGACAGGAGAACACTGAAGCTTTCTTT. The encoded protein is CATLGQENTEAFF.

The rearrangement joins TRBV28 to TRBJ1-3; TRBD1 agrees at 8 bases. J gave up 2 bases and V 2 bases, and 5 bases lay outside the gene matches. CDR1 and CDR2 from the germline V gene are MDHEN and SYDVKM. CDR3 length: 16 amino acids. CDR3 region: CASSLPGGLTGNTIYF. As DNA, the CDR3 is TGTGCCAGCAGTTTACCAGGGGGCTTAACTGGAAACACCATATATTTT.

The table lists this clone with a few counts. The genes are TRBV28 and TRBJ2-7, with D possibly being TRBD1 (5 bases). Germline V gene lookup returns CDR1 MDHEN and CDR2 SYDVKM. This CDR3 contains 14 residues. Trimming pared 8 bases from V and 0 bases from J, leaving 14 bases between. CDR3 nucleotides: TGTGCCAGCTTAGGCCCAGGGTCCTCCTACGAGCAGTACTTC. Translated: CASLGPGSSYEQYF. The variable domain in full, with the rest retrieved from reference TRBV28 and TRBJ2-7, is DVKVTQSSRYLVKRTGEKVFLECVQDMDHENMFWYRQDPGLGLRLIYFSYDVKMKEKGDIPEGYSVSREKKERFSLILESASTNQTSMYLCASLGPGSSYEQYFGPGTRLTVT.

The chain recombines TRBV14 with TRBJ1-6; 8 bases match TRBD1. The CDR3 has 15 amino acids. Germline CDR1 and CDR2: SGHDN and FVKESK. Trimming cost V 2 bases and J 10 bases; bases outside gene matches: 7. The CDR3 DNA follows: TGTGCCAGCAGCCAAATGACAGGGGAGGGGTCACCCCTCCACTTT. This sequence encodes CASSQMTGEGSPLHF.

This clone was seen just once. The rearrangement uses TRBV29-1 and TRBJ2-7; possible D gene TRBD2, 6 bases. The CDR3 length is 12 residues. The germline V gene encodes CDR1 SQVTM and CDR2 ANQGSEA. The germline V and J ends were trimmed by 6 bases and 7 bases, with 16 bases remaining between them. CDR3 protein: CSVGGGGIEQYF. In DNA, the CDR3 is TGCAGCGTGGGGGGAGGAGGGATAGAGCAGTACTTC.

CDR3 in amino acids: CASSWGRGTGGISYEQYF. The CDR3 DNA reads as TGTGCCAGCAGTTGGGGTCGCGGGACAGGGGGCATCAGCTACGAGCAGTACTTC. The rearrangement joins TRBV6-2 or TRBV6-3 to TRBJ2-7, with 12 bases matching TRBD1. V lost 4 bases and J lost 3; bases outside the gene matches: 13. From germline, CDR1 is MNHEY and CDR2 SVGEGT. The CDR3 is 18 residues long.

With respect to this clone: Other DNA sequences of this sample code for an identical CDR3. The rearrangement uses TRBV5-1 and TRBJ1-5, with TRBD1 matching 7 bases. Trimming cost V 2 bases and J 2 bases; bases outside gene matches: 1. Germline V CDR1 and CDR2: SGHRS, YFSETQ. This CDR3 has 14 amino acids. DNA for the CDR3: TGCGCCAGCAGCTTAGGGACAGGCAATCAGCCCCAGCATTTT. Amino acid sequence: CASSLGTGNQPQHF.

Details on this clone: At the DNA level, this CDR3 is encoded by other sequences in the same sample as well. The chain joins TRBV5-1 to TRBJ2-2; TRBD1 matches at 7 bases. This CDR3 contains 15 residues. CDR1 is SGHRS, CDR2 YFSETQ, per germline. Trimming removed 4 bases from V and 1 base from J; junction bases left unmatched: 4. The CDR3 DNA follows: TGCGCCAGCAGCCTCAGGACAGGGAACACCGGGGAGCTGTTTTTT. Residues: CASSLRTGNTGELFF.

V usage is TRBV11-3 and J usage is TRBJ2-1, with TRBD2 identical over 12 bases. Germline CDR1 and CDR2: SGHNT and YENEEA. V lost 6 bases, J lost 5 bases, and 2 bases stayed unmatched. CDR3 length equals 14 residues. CDR3 DNA: TGTGCCAGCAGTCGGACTAGCGGGAACAATGAGCAGTTCTTC. Protein product: CASSRTSGNNEQFF.

This clone showed up just a few times. This rearrangement joins TRBV28 to TRBJ1-1, with TRBD1 as a possible D gene (5 bases). Germline assignment: CDR1 MDHEN and CDR2 SYDVKM. The CDR3 is made up of 13 amino acids. Trimming removed 3 bases from V and 6 bases from J, with 11 bases in between. Written as DNA, the CDR3 is TGTGCCAGCAGTTTCGCAGGGCTCTCTGAAGCTTTCTTT. It yields the protein CASSFAGLSEAFF. Complete variable domain (other parts from reference TRBV28 and TRBJ1-1): DVKVTQSSRYLVKRTGEKVFLECVQDMDHENMFWYRQDPGLGLRLIYFSYDVKMKEKGDIPEGYSVSREKKERFSLILESASTNQTSMYLCASSFAGLSEAFFGQGTRLTVV.

The chain joins TRBV28 to TRBJ1-3, with D hard to call. Germline V gene sequence: CDR1 MDHEN, CDR2 SYDVKM. V lost 4 bases and J lost 0, with 10 bases in between. The CDR3 has 15 amino acids. The CDR3 region is CASSSGLRSGNTIYF. CDR3 bases: TGTGCCAGCAGTTCCGGTCTTCGCTCTGGAAACACCATATATTTT.

Comment on this clone: A read error may produce the germline difference seen at one junction end. The V and J genes are TRBV11-2 and TRBJ2-1; 8 bases align to TRBD1. Germline CDR1 is SGHAT and CDR2 is FQNNGV. The CDR3 has 11 residues. The CDR3 DNA reads as TGTGCCAGCAGCAAAGACAGGGGCAAGATCTTC. It is translated as CASSKDRGKIF.

This clone appeared once. The CDR3 nucleotides are TGTGCCAGCAGCCTCGACAGGGCTTTTGGCGAGCAGTACTTC. Translating it yields CASSLDRAFGEQYF. This chain joins TRBV7-9 and TRBJ2-7; 7 bases match TRBD1. Losses at the gene ends were 5 bases for V and 6 bases for J; bases not matched to a gene: 10. The CDR3 sequence is 14 residues long. Per germline, CDR1 SEHNR and CDR2 FQNEAQ (reference sequence).

The J gene is TRBJ1-1, the V gene TRBV19, with a weak D call TRBD1 (5 bases). The CDR3 totals 12 residues. Germline CDR1 is LNHDA and CDR2 is SQIVND (reference sequence). Trimming removed 7 bases from V and 2 bases from J, with 8 bases in between. This chain's CDR3 is CASNQGNTEAFF. The CDR3 nucleotides read TGTGCCAGTAACCAGGGAAACACTGAAGCTTTCTTT.

As regards this clone: The sample has other DNA sequences that encode this CDR3 too. This rearrangement joins TRBV6-6 to TRBJ2-1, with 12 nucleotides matching TRBD2. This CDR3 is 16 amino acids long. Germline V gene sequence: CDR1 MNHNY, CDR2 SVGAGI (reference sequence). The V segment lost 3 bases and the J segment 3 bases; nucleotides outside the gene matches: 3. CDR3 in DNA: TGTGCCAGCAGTTATCCGACTAGCGGGGGCTACAATGAGCAGTTCTTC. This codes for CASSYPTSGGYNEQFF.

The chain carries TRBV5-1 and TRBJ2-7; 7 bases fit TRBD2. Trimming at V came to 6 bases and at J to 2 bases, leaving 11 bases not matched to a gene. Germline V CDR1 and CDR2: SGHRS, YFSETQ. The CDR3 extends over 15 amino acids. The CDR3 reads CASKASGSSAYEQYF. The CDR3 DNA sequence: TGCGCCAGCAAGGCTAGCGGCTCCTCCGCCTACGAGCAGTACTTC. The full variable domain, completed using reference TRBV5-1 and TRBJ2-7, is KAGVTQTPRYLIKTRGQQVTLSCSPISGHRSVSWYQQTPGQGLQFLFEYFSETQRNKGNFPGRFSGRQFSNSRSEMNVSTLELGDSALYLCASKASGSSAYEQYFGPGTRLTVT.

The rearrangement links TRBV18 to TRBJ1-5; TRBD1 agrees at 8 bases. This CDR3 spans 14 amino acids. Germline V gives CDR1 KGHSH, CDR2 LQKENI. V was pared by 5 bases and J by 2 bases, with 2 bases of the junction left unmatched. The CDR3 coding sequence is TGTGCCAGCTCATCGGGACAGGGCAATCAGCCCCAGCATTTT. This encodes CASSSGQGNQPQHF.

This clone came up a few times. This chain joins TRBV11-2 and TRBJ2-6; 10 bases map to TRBD1. The V gene end was trimmed by 6 bases and the J gene end by 1 base; junction bases not matched to a gene: 12. Germline CDR1 and CDR2: SGHAT and FQNNGV. CDR3 size: 19 residues. CDR3 DNA sequence: TGTGCCAGCAGGCGGGACAGGGGCTTGTCGATTTCTGGGGCCAACGTCCTGACTTTC. Residues: CASRRDRGLSISGANVLTF. Drawing the rest from reference TRBV11-2 and TRBJ2-6, the complete variable domain is EAGVAQSPRYKIIEKRQSVAFWCNPISGHATLYWYQQILGQGPKLLIQFQNNGVVDDSQLPKDRFSAERLKGVDSTLKIQPAKLEDSAVYLCASRRDRGLSISGANVLTFGAGSRLTVL.

This clone was seen more than once but under ten times. The rearrangement uses TRBV18 and TRBJ1-3; 7 bases match TRBD1. The CDR3 has 15 residues. Germline lookup yields CDR1 KGHSH and CDR2 LQKENI. V lost 1 base, J lost 3 bases, and 3 bases stayed unmatched. The DNA for the CDR3 is TGTGCCAGCTCACCACAGGGGGCGCGTGGAAACACCATATATTTT. Residues: CASSPQGARGNTIYF.

This chain joins TRBV25-1 and TRBJ1-2; 7 nucleotides line up with TRBD1. CDR3 length equals 13 residues. J was trimmed by 3 bases and V by 6 bases; bases with no gene match: 4. Germline V gives CDR1 MGHDK, CDR2 SYGVNS. The CDR3 DNA is TGTGCCAGCAGACAGGGGATAGACTATGGCTACACCTTC. Translation gives CASRQGIDYGYTF.

The chain is built from TRBV28 and TRBJ2-1, with TRBD2 matching 12 bases. V gave up 6 bases and J gave up 1 base; unmatched junction bases: 16. The CDR3 is 20 amino acids. Germline loops: CDR1 MDHEN, CDR2 SYDVKM. CDR3 DNA sequence: TGTGCCAGCAGCCCCTCCGGACTAGCGGGGCCGAGGGGATCCTACAATGAGCAGTTCTTC. It codes for CASSPSGLAGPRGSYNEQFF.

The chain is built from TRBV7-9 and TRBJ1-4; TRBD1 might be the D (6 bases). V was pared by 5 bases and J by 8 bases, with 18 bases between. Germline loops: CDR1 SEHNR, CDR2 FQNEAQ (reference sequence). CDR3 length: 15 amino acids. In nucleotides, the CDR3 is TGTGCCAGCAGCCTCCCCCTGGGGGCTGGGGAAAAACTGTTTTTT. It codes for CASSLPLGAGEKLFF.

The chain combines TRBV5-5 with TRBJ2-2; 8 nucleotides match TRBD1. Trimming at V came to 0 bases and at J to 6 bases, leaving 7 bases not matched to a gene. Germline lookup yields CDR1 SGHKS and CDR2 YYEKEE (reference sequence). CDR3 size: 16 residues. The CDR3 DNA reads as TGTGCCAGCAGCTTGGCGGGCAGGGGGCGCGCCGGGGAGCTGTTTTTT. Protein product: CASSLAGRGRAGELFF.

The chain links TRBV19 to TRBJ1-3; 7 bases fit TRBD1. This CDR3 has 15 amino acids. Unmatched junction bases numbered 9, after V lost 5 bases and J lost 5 bases. Germline values: CDR1 LNHDA, CDR2 SQIVND (reference sequence). CDR3 sequence reads: CASSWDRELRNTIYF. DNA for the CDR3: TGTGCCAGTAGTTGGGACAGAGAGCTCCGAAACACCATATATTTT.

To note about this clone: Other DNA sequences in this specimen translate into the identical CDR3. The chain has TRBV28 and TRBJ2-2; D is undetermined. In germline, CDR1 is MDHEN, CDR2 SYDVKM. V was cut by 2 bases and J by 0 bases, with 7 bases left in between. The CDR3 sequence is 15 residues long. CDR3 DNA sequence: TGTGCCAGCAGTTTAGACACTTCGAACACCGGGGAGCTGTTTTTT. It specifies CASSLDTSNTGELFF.

This chain links TRBV28 with TRBJ1-4, with 8 bases fitting TRBD1. Germline CDR1 MDHEN, CDR2 SYDVKM. J was trimmed by 9 bases and V by 3 bases; bases with no gene match: 6. There are 14 residues in the CDR3. The CDR3 DNA reads TGTGCCAGCAGTTTTCTACAGGGGGGGAAAAAACTGTTTTTT. Residues: CASSFLQGGKKLFF.

This clone has only one observation. The chain uses TRBV11-2 and TRBJ1-6; unclear D gene. Looked up from germline, CDR1 is SGHAT and CDR2 is FQNNGV. The V end lost 1 base, the J end lost 10 bases, and 8 bases lay between the germline ends. This CDR3 is built from 13 residues. The CDR3 sequence: CASSLGVQSPLHF. The CDR3 DNA is TGTGCCAGCAGCTTAGGTGTTCAATCACCCCTCCACTTT.

The chain joins TRBV7-2 to TRBJ2-5, with 7 bases lining up with TRBD2. V lost 1 base, J lost 5 bases, and 7 bases stayed unmatched. Per the germline V gene, CDR1 is SGHTA and CDR2 is FQGNSA. This CDR3 spans 15 amino acids. The CDR3 sequence: CASSLGAGNLETQYF. The CDR3 nucleotides are TGTGCCAGCAGCTTAGGAGCGGGGAACCTGGAGACCCAGTACTTC.